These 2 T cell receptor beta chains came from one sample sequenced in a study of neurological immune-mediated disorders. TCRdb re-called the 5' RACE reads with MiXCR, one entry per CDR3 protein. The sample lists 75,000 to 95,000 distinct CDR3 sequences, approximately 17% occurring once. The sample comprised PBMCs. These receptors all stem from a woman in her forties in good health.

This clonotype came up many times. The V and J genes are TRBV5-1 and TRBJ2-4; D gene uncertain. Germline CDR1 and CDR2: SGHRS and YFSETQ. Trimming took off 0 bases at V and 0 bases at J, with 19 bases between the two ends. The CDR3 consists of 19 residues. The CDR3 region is CASSLAESAGVLAKNIQYF. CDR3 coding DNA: TGCGCCAGCAGCTTGGCGGAGTCGGCCGGCGTATTAGCCAAAAACATTCAGTACTTC.

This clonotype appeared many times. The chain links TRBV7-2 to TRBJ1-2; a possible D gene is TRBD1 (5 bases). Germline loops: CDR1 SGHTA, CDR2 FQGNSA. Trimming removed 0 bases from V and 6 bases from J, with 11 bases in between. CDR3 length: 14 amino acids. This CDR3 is CASSLASEGDGYTF. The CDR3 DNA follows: TGTGCCAGCAGCTTAGCATCGGAAGGGGATGGCTACACCTTC.